This TCR beta chain was observed in a study of T cell responses to AZD1222 COVID-19 vaccine. At the level of the study: It was second doses at about 4 or about 12 weeks that were pooled.

Assay: immunoSEQ multiplex PCR; the TCRdb copy retains only in-frame clones and omits some. The table shows some 120,000 clones, with approximately 89% occurring only once. Deletions cut 3 bases from V and 8 bases from J, with 7 bases between. Germline-derived CDR1 and CDR2 are WSHSY and SAAADI. The CDR3 extends over 11 amino acids. Note on this clone: Its target is unknown.

Study results and caveats: Just five to seven people given AZD1222 tested seropositive at baseline. Receipt of two AZD1222 doses was followed by a rise in Spike-specific TCR breadth and depth.

This chain uses TRBV10-2 with TRBJ1-2; D is undetermined. Specimen: peripheral blood, collected on day 0 of AZD1222 vaccination. The receptor comes from an adult in good health. In DNA form, the CDR3 reads TGCGCCAGCAGTGATGAGTACGGCTACACCTTC. This translates into CASSDEYGYTF.